The clone carrying this T cell receptor (beta chain) has at least ten counts. Its target is not known. This sample is part of a study of CD8 T cells in ankylosing spondylitis. Study-wide points: In ankylosing spondylitis blood, a motif of eight highly homologous TCR beta variants appeared characteristic.

TCRdb ran MiXCR on the 5' RACE reads and lists one entry per CDR3 protein. The table includes a few hundred thousand distinct CDR3 sequences, more than 5.5% detected once. The material sequenced was blood, either unsorted or a sorted T cell fraction (not recorded which). This clonotype originated in a male donor with ankylosing spondylitis.

CDR3 bases: TGTGCCAGCAGGGGTAGGGGAAGCAATCAGCCCCAGCATTTT. Its translation: CASRGRGSNQPQHF. The rearrangement joins TRBV6-2 or TRBV6-3 to TRBJ1-5; possibly TRBD1 for D (5 bases). The CDR3 covers 14 residues. V was clipped by 6 bases and J by 1 base, with 10 bases between them. Per the germline V gene, CDR1 is MNHEY and CDR2 is SVGEGT.